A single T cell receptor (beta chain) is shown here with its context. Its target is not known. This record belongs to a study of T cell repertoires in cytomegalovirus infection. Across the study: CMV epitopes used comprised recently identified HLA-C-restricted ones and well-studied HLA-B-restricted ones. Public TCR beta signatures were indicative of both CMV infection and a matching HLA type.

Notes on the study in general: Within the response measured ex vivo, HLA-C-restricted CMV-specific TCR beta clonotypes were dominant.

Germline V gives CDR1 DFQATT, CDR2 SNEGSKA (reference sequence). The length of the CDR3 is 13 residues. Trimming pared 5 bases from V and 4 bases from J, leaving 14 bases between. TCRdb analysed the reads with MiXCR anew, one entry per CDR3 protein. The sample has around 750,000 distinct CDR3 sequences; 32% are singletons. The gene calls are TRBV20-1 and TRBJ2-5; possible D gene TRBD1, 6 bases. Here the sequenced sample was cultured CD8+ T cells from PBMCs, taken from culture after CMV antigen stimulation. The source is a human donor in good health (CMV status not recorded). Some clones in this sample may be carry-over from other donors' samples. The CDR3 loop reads CSASDRSGETQYF. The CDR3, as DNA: TGCAGTGCTTCCGACAGGTCCGGAGAGACCCAGTACTTC.